This T cell receptor beta chain was captured by sequencing in a study of blood T cell repertoires in COVID-19. Looked up from germline, CDR1 is SGHAT and CDR2 is FQNNGV. V gave up 1 base and J gave up 4 bases; unmatched junction bases: 15. This CDR3 spans 19 amino acids. Produced via immunoSEQ multiplex PCR; TCRdb's table is partial and in-frame only. Of approximately 500,000 clones listed, more than 75% are singletons. This chain uses TRBV11-2 with TRBJ2-1; 8 nucleotides match TRBD2. The TCR originated in a woman aged 40 to 55 who had recovered from COVID-19. The sequenced sample was PBMCs or T cells enriched from blood (not recorded which). CDR3 amino acids: CASSLALGLANNQYNEQFF. The DNA for the CDR3 is TGTGCCAGCAGCTTAGCCCTTGGACTAGCCAATAACCAGTACAATGAGCAGTTCTTC.